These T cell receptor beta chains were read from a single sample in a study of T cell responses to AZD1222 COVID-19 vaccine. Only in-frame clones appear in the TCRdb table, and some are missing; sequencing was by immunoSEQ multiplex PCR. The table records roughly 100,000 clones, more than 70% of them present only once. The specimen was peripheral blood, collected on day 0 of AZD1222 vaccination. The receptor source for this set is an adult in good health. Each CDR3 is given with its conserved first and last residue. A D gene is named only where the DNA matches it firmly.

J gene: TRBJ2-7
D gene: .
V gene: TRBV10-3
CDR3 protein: CAIHSGTSSYEQYF
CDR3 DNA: TGTGCCATCCATTCCGGGACATCCTCCTACGAGCAGTACTTC

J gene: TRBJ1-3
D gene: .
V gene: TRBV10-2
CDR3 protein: CASLRTPGPGNTIYF
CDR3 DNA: TGCGCCAGCCTACGGACACCTGGACCTGGAAACACCATATATTTT

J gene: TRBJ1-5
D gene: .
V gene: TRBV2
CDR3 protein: CASHDPGQPQHF
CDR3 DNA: TGTGCCAGCCATGATCCAGGTCAGCCCCAGCATTTT

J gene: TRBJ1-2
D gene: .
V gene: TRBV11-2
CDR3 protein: CASSAENYGYTF
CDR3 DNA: TGTGCCAGCAGCGCGGAGAACTATGGCTACACCTTC

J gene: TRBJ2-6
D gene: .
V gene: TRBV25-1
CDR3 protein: CASRTPGANVLTF
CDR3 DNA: TGTGCCAGCAGGACGCCTGGGGCCAACGTCCTGACTTTC

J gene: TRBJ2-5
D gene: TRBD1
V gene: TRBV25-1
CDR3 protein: CASSELRQGALETQYF
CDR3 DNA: TGTGCCAGCAGCGAATTGAGACAGGGGGCGTTGGAGACCCAGTACTTC

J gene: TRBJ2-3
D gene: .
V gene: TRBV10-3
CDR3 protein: CAISRGGDSGDTQYF
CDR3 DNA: TGTGCCATCAGTAGGGGGGGAGATAGTGGAGATACGCAGTATTTT

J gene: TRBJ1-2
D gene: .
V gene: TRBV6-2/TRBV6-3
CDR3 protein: CASSYWEAGYTF
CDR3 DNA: TGTGCCAGCAGTTACTGGGAGGCTGGCTACACCTTC

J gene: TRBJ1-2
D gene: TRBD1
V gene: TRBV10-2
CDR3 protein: CASSSDRGYGYTF
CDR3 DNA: TGCGCCAGCAGCTCGGACAGGGGGTACGGCTACACCTTC

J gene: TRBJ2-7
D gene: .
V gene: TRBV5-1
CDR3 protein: CASSLAAGGSYEQYF
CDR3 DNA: TGCGCCAGCAGCTTGGCGGCAGGGGGGTCCTACGAGCAGTACTTC